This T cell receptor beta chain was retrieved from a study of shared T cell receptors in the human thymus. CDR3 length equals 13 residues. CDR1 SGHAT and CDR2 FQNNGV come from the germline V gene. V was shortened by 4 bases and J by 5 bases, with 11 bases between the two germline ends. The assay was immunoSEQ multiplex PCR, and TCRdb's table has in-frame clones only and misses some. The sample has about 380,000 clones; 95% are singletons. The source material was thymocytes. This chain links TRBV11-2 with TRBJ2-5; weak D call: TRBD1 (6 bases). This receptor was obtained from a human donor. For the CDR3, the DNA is TGTGCCAGCAGCTCAGGGGTCCGTGAGACCCAGTACTTC. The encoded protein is CASSSGVRETQYF.